The 5 T cell receptor beta chains below come from one sample, sequenced in a study of shared clonotypes between healthy human individuals. TCRdb's table, derived via immunoSEQ multiplex PCR, lists solely in-frame clones and lacks some. The repertoire holds 950,000 to 1,300,000 clones, approximately 70% seen once, with roughly 1.5% in the top ten. Sequencing was done on a sample of memory CD4+ T cells sorted from blood. The subset: CD45RA-negative fraction. The receptors stem from a man aged 18 to 30 in good health.

The chain carries TRBV15 and TRBJ1-5; D remains ambiguous. The germline V gene encodes CDR1 LNHNV and CDR2 YYDKDF (reference sequence). The CDR3 has 12 amino acids. The V end was cut by 5 bases, the J end by 5 bases, with 7 bases between. In DNA form, the CDR3 reads TGTGCCACCAGCGAACCCTATCAGCCCCAGCATTTT. This translates into CATSEPYQPQHF.

The sample holds many counts of this clone. V usage is TRBV5-1 and J usage is TRBJ2-3; 9 bases map to TRBD2. V lost 8 bases, J lost 4 bases, and 5 bases stayed unmatched. Germline-derived CDR1 and CDR2 are SGHRS and YFSETQ. The CDR3 consists of 13 residues. In DNA, the CDR3 is TGCGCCAGTAGCGGGAGCTCCCCAGATACGCAGTATTTT. Its protein is CASSGSSPDTQYF.

The chain couples TRBV28 to TRBJ1-2; tentatively, D is TRBD1 (6 bases). The CDR3 has 13 amino acids. Germline V gives CDR1 MDHEN, CDR2 SYDVKM. Trimming took off 6 bases at V and 7 bases at J, with 15 bases between the two ends. CDR3 residues: CASRGGQVGGYTF. The CDR3 DNA sequence: TGTGCCAGCAGGGGGGGGCAGGTTGGTGGCTACACCTTC.

CDR3 amino acids: CASSLGEFEQYF. The CDR3 nucleotides are TGCGCCAGCAGCTTGGGAGAATTCGAGCAGTACTTC. J is TRBJ2-7 and V is TRBV5-1; D uncertain. Per germline, CDR1 SGHRS and CDR2 YFSETQ. Trimming took off 0 bases at V and 6 bases at J, with 7 bases between the two ends. The CDR3 loop spans 12 amino acids.

This chain links TRBV6-5 with TRBJ2-7, with 10 bases identical to TRBD1. The CDR3 sequence is 15 residues long. Germline lookup yields CDR1 MNHEY and CDR2 SVGAGI. V was pared by 6 bases and J by 3 bases, with 8 bases of the junction left unmatched. CDR3 residues: CASSVTGTGVYEQYF. As DNA, the CDR3 is TGTGCCAGCAGCGTGACAGGGACAGGGGTCTACGAGCAGTACTTC.